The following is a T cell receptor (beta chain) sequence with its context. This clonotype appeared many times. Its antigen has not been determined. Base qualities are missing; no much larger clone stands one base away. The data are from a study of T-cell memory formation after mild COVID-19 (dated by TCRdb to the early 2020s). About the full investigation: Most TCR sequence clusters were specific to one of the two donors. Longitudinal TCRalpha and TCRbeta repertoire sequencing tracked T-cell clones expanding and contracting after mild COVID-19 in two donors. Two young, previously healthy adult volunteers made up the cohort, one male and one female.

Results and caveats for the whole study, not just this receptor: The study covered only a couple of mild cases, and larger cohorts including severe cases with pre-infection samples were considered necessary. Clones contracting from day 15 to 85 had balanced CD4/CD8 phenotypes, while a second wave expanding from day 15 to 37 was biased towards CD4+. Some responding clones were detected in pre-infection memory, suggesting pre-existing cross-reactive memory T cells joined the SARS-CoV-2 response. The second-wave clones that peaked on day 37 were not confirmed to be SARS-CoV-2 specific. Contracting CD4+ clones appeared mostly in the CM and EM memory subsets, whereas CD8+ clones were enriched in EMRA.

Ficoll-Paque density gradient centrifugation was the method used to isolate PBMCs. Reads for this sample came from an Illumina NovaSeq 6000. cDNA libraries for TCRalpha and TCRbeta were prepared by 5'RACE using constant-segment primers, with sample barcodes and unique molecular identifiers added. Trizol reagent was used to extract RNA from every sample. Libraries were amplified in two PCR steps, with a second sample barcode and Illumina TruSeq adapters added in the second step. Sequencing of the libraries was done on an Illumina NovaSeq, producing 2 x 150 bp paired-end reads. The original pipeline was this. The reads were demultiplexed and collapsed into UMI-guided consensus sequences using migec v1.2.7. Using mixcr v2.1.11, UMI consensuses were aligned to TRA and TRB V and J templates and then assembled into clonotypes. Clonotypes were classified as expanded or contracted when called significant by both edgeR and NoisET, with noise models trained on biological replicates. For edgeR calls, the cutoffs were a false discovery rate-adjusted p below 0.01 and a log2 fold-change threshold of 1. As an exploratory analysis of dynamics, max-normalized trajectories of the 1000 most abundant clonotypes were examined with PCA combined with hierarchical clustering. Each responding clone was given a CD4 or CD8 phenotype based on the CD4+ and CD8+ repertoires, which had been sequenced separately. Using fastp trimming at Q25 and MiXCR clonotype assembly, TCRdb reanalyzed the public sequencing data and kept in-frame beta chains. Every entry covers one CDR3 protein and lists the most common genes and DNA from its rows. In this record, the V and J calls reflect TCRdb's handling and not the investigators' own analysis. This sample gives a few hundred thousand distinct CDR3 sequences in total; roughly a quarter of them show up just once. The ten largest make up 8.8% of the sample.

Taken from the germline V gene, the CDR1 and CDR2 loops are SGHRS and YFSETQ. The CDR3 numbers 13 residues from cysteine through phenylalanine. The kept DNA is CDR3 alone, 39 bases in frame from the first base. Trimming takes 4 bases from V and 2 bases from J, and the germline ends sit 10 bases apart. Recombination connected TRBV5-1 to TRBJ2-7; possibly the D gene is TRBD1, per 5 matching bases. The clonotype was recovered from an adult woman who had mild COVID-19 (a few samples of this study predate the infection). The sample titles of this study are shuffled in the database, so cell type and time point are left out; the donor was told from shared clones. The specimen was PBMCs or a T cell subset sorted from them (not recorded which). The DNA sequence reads TGCGCCAGCAGCCTCAGGGTTGCCTACGAGCAGTACTTC. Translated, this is CASSLRVAYEQYF.